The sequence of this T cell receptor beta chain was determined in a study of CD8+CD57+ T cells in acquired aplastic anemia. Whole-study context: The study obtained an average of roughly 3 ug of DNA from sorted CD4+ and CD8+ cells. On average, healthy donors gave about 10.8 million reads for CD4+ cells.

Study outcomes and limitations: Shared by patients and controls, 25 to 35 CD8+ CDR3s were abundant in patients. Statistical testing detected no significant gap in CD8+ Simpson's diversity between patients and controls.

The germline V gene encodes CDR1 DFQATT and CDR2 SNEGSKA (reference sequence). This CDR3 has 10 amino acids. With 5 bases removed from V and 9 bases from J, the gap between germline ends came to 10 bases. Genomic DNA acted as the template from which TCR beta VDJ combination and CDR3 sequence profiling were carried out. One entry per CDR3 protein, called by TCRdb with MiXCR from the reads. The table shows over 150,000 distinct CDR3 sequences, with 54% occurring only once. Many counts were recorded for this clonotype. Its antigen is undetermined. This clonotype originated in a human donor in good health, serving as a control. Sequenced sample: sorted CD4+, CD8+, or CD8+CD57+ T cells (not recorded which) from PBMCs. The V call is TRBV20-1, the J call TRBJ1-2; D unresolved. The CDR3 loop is CSAVQARYTF. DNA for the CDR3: TGCAGTGCTGTGCAGGCGCGCTACACCTTC.